A selection of T cell receptor beta chains follows, all from one sample in a study of cytomegalovirus exposure and HLA in healthy donors. Assay used: immunoSEQ multiplex PCR; TCRdb lists only in-frame clones, some missing. The table has under 200,000 clones, around 88% seen once. Sequenced: PBMCs. These receptors were taken from a young woman in good health and CMV-seronegative. The CDR3 runs from the conserved cysteine through the conserved F or W. Each record gives: CDR3 DNA, CDR3 protein, CDR3 length, J gene, D gene, clone size, V gene. The D gene is left open where the match is weak. Rows may omit the clone size; those that give it use once, few, many or a size class.

CDR3nt: TGTGCCAGCAGCTTATGGGACACCGCCTACGAGCAGTACTTC
CDR3aa: CASSLWDTAYEQYF
len: 14
j_gene: TRBJ2-7
d_gene: .
abundance: .
v_gene: TRBV13

CDR3nt: TGTGCCAGCAGCTCCCCCGGGACTAGCGGGTCTTTTCACAATGAGCAGTTCTTC
CDR3aa: CASSSPGTSGSFHNEQFF
len: 18
j_gene: TRBJ2-1
d_gene: TRBD2
abundance: .
v_gene: TRBV28

CDR3nt: TGCAGCGTTATGGCAGGGGGCGCAGCTGAAGCTTTCTTT
CDR3aa: CSVMAGGAAEAFF
len: 13
j_gene: TRBJ1-1
d_gene: TRBD1
abundance: .
v_gene: TRBV29-1

CDR3nt: TGTGCCAGCAGCTTAGTTCCCCGTGACACCAAGCAGTTCTTC
CDR3aa: CASSLVPRDTKQFF
len: 14
j_gene: TRBJ2-1
d_gene: .
abundance: .
v_gene: TRBV7-2

CDR3nt: TGCAGTGCGGACTTCCAAGAGACCCAGTACTTC
CDR3aa: CSADFQETQYF
len: 11
j_gene: TRBJ2-5
d_gene: .
abundance: .
v_gene: TRBV20-1

CDR3nt: TGTGCCAGCAGCGGGGACAGGGGGTTTGCCTACGAGCAGTACTTC
CDR3aa: CASSGDRGFAYEQYF
len: 15
j_gene: TRBJ2-7
d_gene: TRBD1
abundance: .
v_gene: TRBV6-1

CDR3nt: TGTGCCAGCAGTTACTCGAGGCTAGCGGGGATATACGAGCAGTACTTC
CDR3aa: CASSYSRLAGIYEQYF
len: 16
j_gene: TRBJ2-7
d_gene: TRBD2
abundance: .
v_gene: TRBV6-5

CDR3nt: TGTGCCAGCAGCCCCTCTAAGAACACCGGGGAGCTGTTTTTT
CDR3aa: CASSPSKNTGELFF
len: 14
j_gene: TRBJ2-2
d_gene: .
abundance: .
v_gene: TRBV11-2

CDR3nt: TGTGCCAGCAGCGGAGCCCGGGAGCGAGCCGAAGCTTTCTTT
CDR3aa: CASSGARERAEAFF
len: 14
j_gene: TRBJ1-1
d_gene: .
abundance: .
v_gene: TRBV5-6

CDR3nt: TGTGCCACGGGAAGCTACGAGCAGTACTTC
CDR3aa: CATGSYEQYF
len: 10
j_gene: TRBJ2-7
d_gene: .
abundance: few
v_gene: TRBV2

CDR3nt: TGTGCCAGCAGCTCGGACAGGGTAGGACTTGACGGCTCTGGAAACACCATATATTTT
CDR3aa: CASSSDRVGLDGSGNTIYF
len: 19
j_gene: TRBJ1-3
d_gene: TRBD1
abundance: .
v_gene: TRBV7-6

CDR3nt: TGTGCCAGCAGTTTCCCCCTAGCGTACCCACCCTACGAGCAGTACTTC
CDR3aa: CASSFPLAYPPYEQYF
len: 16
j_gene: TRBJ2-7
d_gene: .
abundance: .
v_gene: TRBV28

CDR3nt: TGTGCCAGCAGCGGAGCGGGAGTGGGAGAGACCCAGTACTTC
CDR3aa: CASSGAGVGETQYF
len: 14
j_gene: TRBJ2-5
d_gene: TRBD2
abundance: .
v_gene: TRBV7-2

CDR3nt: TGCGCCAGCAGCGCCCTGACTAGCGGGGGGGCCGCAGAGACCCAGTACTTC
CDR3aa: CASSALTSGGAAETQYF
len: 17
j_gene: TRBJ2-5
d_gene: TRBD2
abundance: .
v_gene: TRBV5-1

CDR3nt: TGCAGCGTTAAGCCGGGACTAGCGGCGAATGAGCAGTTCTTC
CDR3aa: CSVKPGLAANEQFF
len: 14
j_gene: TRBJ2-1
d_gene: TRBD2
abundance: .
v_gene: TRBV29-1

CDR3nt: TGTGCCAGCACCTTGGACAGGGCCTCCTACAATGAGCAGTTCTTC
CDR3aa: CASTLDRASYNEQFF
len: 15
j_gene: TRBJ2-1
d_gene: TRBD1
abundance: .
v_gene: TRBV2

CDR3nt: TGCAGCGGGGGCAGCCGGCACGAGCAGTACTTC
CDR3aa: CSGGSRHEQYF
len: 11
j_gene: TRBJ2-7
d_gene: .
abundance: .
v_gene: TRBV29-1

CDR3nt: TGCGCCAGCAGTGAGAACCGGGAAGGCGAGCAGTACTTC
CDR3aa: CASSENREGEQYF
len: 13
j_gene: TRBJ2-7
d_gene: .
abundance: .
v_gene: TRBV10-1

CDR3nt: TGTGCCGGTTACAAGGGGACAGGGGATGAAAAACTGTTTTTT
CDR3aa: CAGYKGTGDEKLFF
len: 14
j_gene: TRBJ1-4
d_gene: TRBD1
abundance: .
v_gene: TRBV14

CDR3nt: TGTGCCAGCAGCTGGGGGGGTGCGGGGGCGAACTACAATGAGCAGTTCTTC
CDR3aa: CASSWGGAGANYNEQFF
len: 17
j_gene: TRBJ2-1
d_gene: .
abundance: .
v_gene: TRBV7-9

CDR3nt: TGCGCCACCCGAGCGGCGGGAGATAGGGAGACCCAGTACTTC
CDR3aa: CATRAAGDRETQYF
len: 14
j_gene: TRBJ2-5
d_gene: TRBD2
abundance: once
v_gene: TRBV5-1

CDR3nt: TGTGCCAGCAGTCTAGCGGGGGGGAGCTACAATGAGCAGTTCTTC
CDR3aa: CASSLAGGSYNEQFF
len: 15
j_gene: TRBJ2-1
d_gene: TRBD2
abundance: .
v_gene: TRBV25-1

CDR3nt: TGTGCCAGCAGCTTCCCGGACCGTACGGGGAGGACACCCTACGAGCAGTACTTC
CDR3aa: CASSFPDRTGRTPYEQYF
len: 18
j_gene: TRBJ2-7
d_gene: .
abundance: .
v_gene: TRBV11-2

CDR3nt: TGTGCCATCAGTGAGTCAAAAGCTATAAGCTACAATGAGCAGTTCTTC
CDR3aa: CAISESKAISYNEQFF
len: 16
j_gene: TRBJ2-1
d_gene: .
abundance: .
v_gene: TRBV10-3

CDR3nt: TGCGCCAGCAGCATTAGCGGACGACCTGGCTACAATGAGCAGTTCTTC
CDR3aa: CASSISGRPGYNEQFF
len: 16
j_gene: TRBJ2-1
d_gene: .
abundance: few
v_gene: TRBV5-1

CDR3nt: TGTGCCAGCGGCCCCCGTCTTAATGAAAAACTGTTTTTT
CDR3aa: CASGPRLNEKLFF
len: 13
j_gene: TRBJ1-4
d_gene: .
abundance: once
v_gene: TRBV27

CDR3nt: TGTGCCAGCAGTGAAATTGGGACAGGGATCGAGCAGTACTTC
CDR3aa: CASSEIGTGIEQYF
len: 14
j_gene: TRBJ2-7
d_gene: TRBD1
abundance: .
v_gene: TRBV6-1

CDR3nt: TGCGCCAGCAGCCCGACGGGACTAGCGGGGCTGGGGCAGTACTTC
CDR3aa: CASSPTGLAGLGQYF
len: 15
j_gene: TRBJ2-7
d_gene: TRBD2
abundance: .
v_gene: TRBV5-1

CDR3nt: TGCGCCAGCAGCTTGGGAGCGGGAGTGAATGAGCAGTTCTTC
CDR3aa: CASSLGAGVNEQFF
len: 14
j_gene: TRBJ2-1
d_gene: TRBD2
abundance: few
v_gene: TRBV5-1

CDR3nt: TGCGCCAGCAGTGAGTCCCGGACAGGGAACTACGAGCAGTACTTC
CDR3aa: CASSESRTGNYEQYF
len: 15
j_gene: TRBJ2-7
d_gene: TRBD1
abundance: .
v_gene: TRBV10-1

CDR3nt: TGTGCCAGCAGCTTCAGGGGGCTTGGAAACACCATATATTTT
CDR3aa: CASSFRGLGNTIYF
len: 14
j_gene: TRBJ1-3
d_gene: TRBD1
abundance: .
v_gene: TRBV14

CDR3nt: TGTGCCAGCAGCTCCCAAGGACAGGGGTACGACGAGCAGTACTTC
CDR3aa: CASSSQGQGYDEQYF
len: 15
j_gene: TRBJ2-7
d_gene: TRBD1
abundance: .
v_gene: TRBV11-2

CDR3nt: TGTGCCAGCAGCCCGACAGGGGATGGGGAGACCCAGTACTTC
CDR3aa: CASSPTGDGETQYF
len: 14
j_gene: TRBJ2-5
d_gene: TRBD1
abundance: .
v_gene: TRBV9

CDR3nt: TGTGCCAGCAGTGAATATCGGACAGCAGAAGCTTTCTTT
CDR3aa: CASSEYRTAEAFF
len: 13
j_gene: TRBJ1-1
d_gene: .
abundance: once
v_gene: TRBV25-1

CDR3nt: TGTGCCAGCAGGAGGGACAGGGTGGGCGAGCAGTACTTC
CDR3aa: CASRRDRVGEQYF
len: 13
j_gene: TRBJ2-7
d_gene: TRBD1
abundance: .
v_gene: TRBV28

CDR3nt: TGTGCCAGCTCACCGGGGACTAGCGGATACGAGCAGTACTTC
CDR3aa: CASSPGTSGYEQYF
len: 14
j_gene: TRBJ2-7
d_gene: TRBD2
abundance: once
v_gene: TRBV18

CDR3nt: TGTGCCAGCTCCACAGGCAGGGGGAGGCAGGGGGAGACCCAGTACTTC
CDR3aa: CASSTGRGRQGETQYF
len: 16
j_gene: TRBJ2-5
d_gene: .
abundance: .
v_gene: TRBV5-4

CDR3nt: TGTGCCAGCAGCCCAGGGGGGACAGGCAACTATGGCTACACCTTC
CDR3aa: CASSPGGTGNYGYTF
len: 15
j_gene: TRBJ1-2
d_gene: TRBD1
abundance: .
v_gene: TRBV9

CDR3nt: TGTGCCAGCAGCTTAACCGAGGGTCAGTCCTACGAGCAGTACTTC
CDR3aa: CASSLTEGQSYEQYF
len: 15
j_gene: TRBJ2-7
d_gene: .
abundance: .
v_gene: TRBV11-1

CDR3nt: TGTGCCAGTAGTCCGGACTCGACCGGCTCTGGGGCCAACGTCCTGACTTTC
CDR3aa: CASSPDSTGSGANVLTF
len: 17
j_gene: TRBJ2-6
d_gene: .
abundance: .
v_gene: TRBV19

CDR3nt: TGCGCCAGCAGCTGGCGGGAGGGCGATGAGCAGTTCTTC
CDR3aa: CASSWREGDEQFF
len: 13
j_gene: TRBJ2-1
d_gene: TRBD2
abundance: few
v_gene: TRBV5-1

CDR3nt: TGTGCCAGCAGCTTCGCAGGGGTTGATTACGAGCAGTACTTC
CDR3aa: CASSFAGVDYEQYF
len: 14
j_gene: TRBJ2-7
d_gene: .
abundance: .
v_gene: TRBV11-1

CDR3nt: TGTGCCAGCAGTGAAGTTGGGGCGGGGGATTTGGTGCAGTACTTC
CDR3aa: CASSEVGAGDLVQYF
len: 15
j_gene: TRBJ2-7
d_gene: TRBD2
abundance: once
v_gene: TRBV6-1

CDR3nt: TGTGCCAGCAGTCTGAATTCAGGGGCTGATCAGCCCCAGCATTTT
CDR3aa: CASSLNSGADQPQHF
len: 15
j_gene: TRBJ1-5
d_gene: .
abundance: .
v_gene: TRBV6-1

CDR3nt: TGTGCCAGCGGAGGGCGGGTTTACAATGAGCAGTTCTTC
CDR3aa: CASGGRVYNEQFF
len: 13
j_gene: TRBJ2-1
d_gene: .
abundance: .
v_gene: TRBV27

CDR3nt: TGTGCCAGCAGCACCTCCGCAGGTTTGGATCAGCCCCAGCATTTT
CDR3aa: CASSTSAGLDQPQHF
len: 15
j_gene: TRBJ1-5
d_gene: .
abundance: .
v_gene: TRBV11-3

CDR3nt: TGTGCCAGCAGCTCACTTCGACAGTTTTCCAATGAGCAGTTCTTC
CDR3aa: CASSSLRQFSNEQFF
len: 15
j_gene: TRBJ2-1
d_gene: .
abundance: .
v_gene: TRBV7-2

CDR3nt: TGCGCCAGCAGCTTGGCACTGCCCCAAGAGACCCAGTACTTC
CDR3aa: CASSLALPQETQYF
len: 14
j_gene: TRBJ2-5
d_gene: .
abundance: .
v_gene: TRBV5-1

CDR3nt: TGTGCCAGCAGTCCCACATCTAGCGGGATGGTCAATGAGCAGTTCTTC
CDR3aa: CASSPTSSGMVNEQFF
len: 16
j_gene: TRBJ2-1
d_gene: TRBD2
abundance: few
v_gene: TRBV27

CDR3nt: TGCGCCAGCAGCCCAGTCTTTGAGACTAGCTCCTTCGAGCAGTACTTC
CDR3aa: CASSPVFETSSFEQYF
len: 16
j_gene: TRBJ2-7
d_gene: TRBD2
abundance: .
v_gene: TRBV5-1

CDR3nt: TGTGCCAGCAGCAAAAGTCCGGGCAGGGCGATCTACGAGCAGTACTTC
CDR3aa: CASSKSPGRAIYEQYF
len: 16
j_gene: TRBJ2-7
d_gene: .
abundance: .
v_gene: TRBV21-1

CDR3nt: TGTGCCAGCAGCTCCCTCCCCTCCCTAGATACGCAGTATTTT
CDR3aa: CASSSLPSLDTQYF
len: 14
j_gene: TRBJ2-3
d_gene: .
abundance: .
v_gene: TRBV7-9

CDR3nt: TGTGCCAGCTCACCAACGGGACAGGGTGGTTCAGTAGACTATGGCTACACCTTC
CDR3aa: CASSPTGQGGSVDYGYTF
len: 18
j_gene: TRBJ1-2
d_gene: TRBD1
abundance: .
v_gene: TRBV18

CDR3nt: TGCGCCAGCAGCTTAGAAACGGTGGCCTACGAGCAGTACTTC
CDR3aa: CASSLETVAYEQYF
len: 14
j_gene: TRBJ2-7
d_gene: .
abundance: .
v_gene: TRBV5-1

CDR3nt: TGCGCCAGCAGCTTGGAGACAGGGACCTACGAGCAGTACTTC
CDR3aa: CASSLETGTYEQYF
len: 14
j_gene: TRBJ2-7
d_gene: TRBD1
abundance: .
v_gene: TRBV5-1

CDR3nt: TGTGCCAGCAGTGAAGCGGCTAGCGGGGGGACGTCTGAGCAGTTCTTC
CDR3aa: CASSEAASGGTSEQFF
len: 16
j_gene: TRBJ2-1
d_gene: TRBD2
abundance: few
v_gene: TRBV2

CDR3nt: TGCAGTGCCGGACAGGGGCCGGAGCAGTACTTC
CDR3aa: CSAGQGPEQYF
len: 11
j_gene: TRBJ2-7
d_gene: TRBD1
abundance: few
v_gene: TRBV20-1

CDR3nt: TGTGCCAGCAGCTCTGGAGGGCCAGATACGCAGTATTTT
CDR3aa: CASSSGGPDTQYF
len: 13
j_gene: TRBJ2-3
d_gene: .
abundance: .
v_gene: TRBV5-6

CDR3nt: TGCGCCAGCAGCCAAGACTGGGGAGGCGATGAGCAGTTCTTC
CDR3aa: CASSQDWGGDEQFF
len: 14
j_gene: TRBJ2-1
d_gene: .
abundance: .
v_gene: TRBV4-1